These 9 T cell receptor beta chains were all obtained from the same sample, sequenced in a study of Graves' ophthalmopathy and Graves' hyperthyroidism. Transcripts of RNA were the source for amplifying TCR beta CDR3 regions. RT-PCR was first run with HTBI primers, then multiplex PCR in a second round. TCRdb reprocessed the multiplex PCR reads via MiXCR and lists one record per CDR3 protein. The data show about 400,000 distinct CDR3 sequences, with about a sixth seen just once and 1.5% to 2% held by the top ten. The specimen sequenced was peripheral blood. The source of these receptors is a woman aged 18-29 years with Graves' ophthalmopathy.

Ten or more counts support this clonotype. The CDR3 loop is CASSQRRDPLTGNTIYF. The CDR3 DNA reads TGCGCCAGCAGCCAAAGACGGGACCCCCTGACTGGAAACACCATATATTTT. The rearrangement joins TRBV4-1 to TRBJ1-3, with TRBD1 as a possible D gene (5 bases). Germline lookup yields CDR1 MGHRA and CDR2 YSYEKL. The CDR3 runs 17 residues. The V end was cut by 2 bases, the J end by 2 bases, with 16 bases between.

This clonotype was recorded once. The CDR3 DNA sequence: TGTGCCAGCAGTTACGGGACCCCTCCGAGCGAGCAGTACTTC. Amino acid sequence: CASSYGTPPSEQYF. The chain employs TRBV6-5 and TRBJ2-7; D possibly uses TRBD1 or TRBD2 (5 bases each). This CDR3 comprises 14 residues. The V gene lost 2 bases and the J gene lost 6 bases, with 14 bases spanning the gap. The germline V gene encodes CDR1 MNHEY and CDR2 SVGAGI.

This clonotype showed up many times. The CDR3 spells CASSALPGDRGNYGYTF. Written as DNA, the CDR3 is TGTGCCAGCAGCGCCTTGCCCGGTGACAGGGGGAACTATGGCTACACCTTC. The gene calls are TRBV9 and TRBJ1-2; TRBD1 agrees at 9 bases. Unmatched junction bases numbered 11, after V lost 3 bases and J lost 2 bases. The CDR3 extends over 17 amino acids. Germline CDR1 SGDLS, CDR2 YYNGEE.

This clonotype was observed many times. V gene TRBV12-3 or TRBV12-4 combines with J gene TRBJ1-5; 7 nucleotides agree with TRBD1. This CDR3 region has 15 residues. V was pared by 4 bases and J by 4 bases, with 7 bases of the junction left unmatched. In DNA form, the CDR3 reads TGTGCCAGCAGTTCAGGGGGTGTTAGTAATCAGCCCCAGCATTTT. Its translation: CASSSGGVSNQPQHF.

This clonotype was recorded at least ten times. The chain has TRBV28 and TRBJ1-5; D gene unclear. The CDR3 contains 13 residues. Trimming stripped 7 bases from V and 6 bases from J, with 13 bases between. Germline CDR1 MDHEN, CDR2 SYDVKM. CDR3 coding DNA: TGTGCCAGCAAACTTGGGGTCGGTCAGCCCCAGCATTTT. Its protein product is CASKLGVGQPQHF. Together with reference TRBV28 and TRBJ1-5, the CDR3 gives the full variable domain: DVKVTQSSRYLVKRTGEKVFLECVQDMDHENMFWYRQDPGLGLRLIYFSYDVKMKEKGDIPEGYSVSREKKERFSLILESASTNQTSMYLCASKLGVGQPQHFGDGTRLSIL.

At least ten counts were recorded for this clonotype. The rearrangement links TRBV30 to TRBJ1-1; D remains unclear. Trimming cost V 0 bases and J 1 base, with 12 bases left between them. Germline CDR1 and CDR2: GTSNPN and SVGIG (reference sequence). The CDR3 extends over 15 amino acids. The CDR3 is CAWSVDGRKNTEAFF. The CDR3 DNA follows: TGTGCCTGGAGTGTAGACGGCAGGAAGAACACTGAAGCTTTCTTT. Using reference TRBV30 and TRBJ1-1 for the parts outside the CDR3, the full variable domain is SQTIHQWPATLVQPVGSPLSLECTVEGTSNPNLYWYRQAAGRGLQLLFYSVGIGQISSEVPQNLSASRPQDRQFILSSKKLLLSDSGFYLCAWSVDGRKNTEAFFGQGTRLTVV.

This clonotype showed up just a few times. The gene calls are TRBV6-1 and TRBJ1-5; 8 bases are shared with TRBD1. Germline loops: CDR1 MNHNS, CDR2 SASEGT. There are 12 residues in the CDR3. V dropped 4 bases and J dropped 11; count of bases not matched to a gene: 4. CDR3 nucleotide sequence: TGTGCCAGCAGTGCAGGGGGCTGGTCCCAGCATTTT. This gives the protein CASSAGGWSQHF.

This clonotype was counted at least ten times. The chain carries TRBV6-5 and TRBJ1-1; TRBD1 matches 11 bases. V trimming: 2 bases; J trimming: 4 bases; junction bases outside the gene matches: 6. CDR1 MNHEY and CDR2 SVGAGI come from the germline V gene. This CDR3 contains 16 residues. In nucleotides, the CDR3 is TGTGCCAGCAGTTACCATCCCGGGACAGGGGGCACTGAAGCTTTCTTT. It encodes CASSYHPGTGGTEAFF.

The chain links TRBV6-1 to TRBJ1-1, with a possible D match to TRBD1 (5 bases). Germline CDR1 MNHNS, CDR2 SASEGT. Trimming cost V 2 bases and J 0 bases, with 13 bases left between them. The CDR3 covers 16 residues. Here the CDR3 reads CASSERDRDLNTEAFF. The CDR3 nucleotides are TGTGCCAGCAGTGAAAGAGACCGGGACTTGAACACTGAAGCTTTCTTT.